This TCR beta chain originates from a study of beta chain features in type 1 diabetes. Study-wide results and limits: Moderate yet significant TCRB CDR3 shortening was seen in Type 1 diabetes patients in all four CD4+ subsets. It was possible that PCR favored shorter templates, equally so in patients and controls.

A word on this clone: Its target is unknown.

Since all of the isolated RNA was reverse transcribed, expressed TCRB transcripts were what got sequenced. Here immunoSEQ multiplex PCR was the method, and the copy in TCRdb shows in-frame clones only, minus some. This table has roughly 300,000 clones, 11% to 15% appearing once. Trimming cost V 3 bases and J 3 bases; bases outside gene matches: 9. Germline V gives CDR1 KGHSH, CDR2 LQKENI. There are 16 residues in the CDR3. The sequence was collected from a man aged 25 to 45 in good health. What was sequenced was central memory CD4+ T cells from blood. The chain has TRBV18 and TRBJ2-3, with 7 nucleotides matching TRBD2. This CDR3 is CASSPLVRGGTDTQYF. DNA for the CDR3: TGTGCCAGCTCACCCCTCGTCCGCGGGGGAACAGATACGCAGTATTTT.